Following are 5 T cell receptor beta chains from one sample sequenced in a study of blood T cell repertoires in COVID-19. Sequencing was performed with immunoSEQ multiplex PCR; in TCRdb, only in-frame clones are kept and a portion is missing. Of 100,000 to 150,000 clones listed, roughly 74% are singletons. The sequencing sample was made of peripheral blood. All receptors derive from a man older than 75 with COVID-19, enrolled during active disease.

This chain links TRBV11-2 with TRBJ2-2; 12 nucleotides match TRBD2. V dropped 5 bases and J dropped 4; count of bases not matched to a gene: 8. This CDR3 has 17 residues. Germline V gene sequence: CDR1 SGHAT, CDR2 FQNNGV. The DNA of the CDR3 is TGTGCCAGCAGCCCCCGACTAGCGGGAGCGGGCACCGGGGAGCTGTTTTTT. This translates into CASSPRLAGAGTGELFF.

The CDR3 coding sequence is TGTGCCAGCAGTTTCGGCCCCAGGGGGACCCAGTACTTC. Translation gives CASSFGPRGTQYF. The rearrangement links TRBV28 to TRBJ2-5, with D perhaps TRBD1 (6 bases). Germline CDR1 is MDHEN and CDR2 is SYDVKM. Trimming removed 3 bases at V and 7 bases at J, with 12 bases between. The CDR3 runs to 13 residues.

This clone was detected only once. V is TRBV7-9 and J is TRBJ2-5; the D is unclear. The V end lost 6 bases, the J end lost 3 bases, and 8 bases lay between the germline ends. This CDR3 contains 12 residues. Germline loops: CDR1 SEHNR, CDR2 FQNEAQ (reference sequence). The CDR3 here is CASSFLEETQYF. The CDR3 DNA sequence: TGTGCCAGCAGTTTTCTTGAAGAGACCCAGTACTTC.

The chain carries TRBV4-1 and TRBJ2-7; no clear D. Trimming took off 0 bases at V and 2 bases at J, with 5 bases between the two ends. This CDR3 spans 13 amino acids. The germline gives CDR1 MGHRA, CDR2 YSYEKL. CDR3 region: CASSQERAYEQYF. The CDR3 region has the DNA TGCGCCAGCAGCCAAGAGAGAGCCTACGAGCAGTACTTC.

There are a few counts of this clone. The V call is TRBV2, the J call TRBJ2-7; D unresolved. V dropped 7 bases and J dropped 0 bases, with 13 bases sitting between them. Germline V CDR1 and CDR2: SNHLY, FYNNEI. The CDR3 has 14 amino acids. The CDR3 DNA reads TGTGCCAGCATTACTCAGGATACCTCCTACGAGCAGTACTTC. This translates into CASITQDTSYEQYF.